The rows below give T cell receptor beta chains drawn from one sample of a study of cytomegalovirus exposure and HLA in healthy donors. Sequencing used immunoSEQ multiplex PCR; TCRdb keeps in-frame clones, though not all of them. In total, the table holds under 200,000 clones. Material for sequencing was PBMCs. Source of these receptors: a man in his thirties or forties in good health and CMV-seronegative. The CDR3 runs from the conserved cysteine through the conserved F or W. D genes are given only for firm matches.

V: TRBV5-1; J: TRBJ1-1; D: TRBD1; DNA: TGCGCCAGCAGCTCGGGACAGTCGAACACTGAAGCTTTCTTT; CDR3: CASSSGQSNTEAFF
V: TRBV5-1; J: TRBJ2-2; D: .; DNA: TGCGCCAGCAGCGTAATACAGGGAACCGGGGAGCTGTTTTTT; CDR3: CASSVIQGTGELFF
V: TRBV9; J: TRBJ1-2; D: TRBD1; DNA: TGTGCCAGCAGCGCGCCCCGGGACAGGGGTAACTATGGCTACACCTTC; CDR3: CASSAPRDRGNYGYTF
V: TRBV7-3; J: TRBJ2-7; D: .; DNA: TGTGCCAGCAGCTCGGGGGGCCGGGGCGGAATCTACGAGCAGTACTTC; CDR3: CASSSGGRGGIYEQYF
V: TRBV5-4; J: TRBJ1-4; D: TRBD1; DNA: TGTGCCAGCAGCTTACAGGGGGCGCGGGAAAAACTGTTTTTT; CDR3: CASSLQGAREKLFF
V: TRBV6-1; J: TRBJ2-2; D: .; DNA: TGTGCCAGCAATTTGGTAGACACCGGGGAGCTGTTTTTT; CDR3: CASNLVDTGELFF
V: TRBV11-3; J: TRBJ1-5; D: .; DNA: TGTGCCAGCAGCTTAGATCGAGAGCAGCCCCAGCATTTT; CDR3: CASSLDREQPQHF
V: TRBV11-3; J: TRBJ2-1; D: TRBD1; DNA: TGTGCCAGCTTGGGGACAGGGCGAAATGAGCAGTTCTTC; CDR3: CASLGTGRNEQFF
V: TRBV7-9; J: TRBJ2-5; D: TRBD2; DNA: TGTGCCAGCAGCTTCTCGCGGCTAGCGGAAGAGACCCAGTACTTC; CDR3: CASSFSRLAEETQYF
V: TRBV7-9; J: TRBJ1-5; D: TRBD1; DNA: TGTGCCAGCAGCCCACAGGGGAGCAATCAGCCCCAGCATTTT; CDR3: CASSPQGSNQPQHF
V: TRBV6-5; J: TRBJ1-6; D: .; DNA: TGTGCCAGCAGTCCCTCGAACCAGTCACCCCTCCACTTT; CDR3: CASSPSNQSPLHF
V: TRBV6-5; J: TRBJ1-2; D: TRBD1; DNA: TGTGCCAGCACCGGGACAGAACTTGGGGGCTACACCTTC; CDR3: CASTGTELGGYTF
V: TRBV10-3; J: TRBJ2-1; D: TRBD2; DNA: TGTGCCATCAGTGGGGGACTAGCGGGAGGGCCCTCTTTCAATGAGCAGTTCTTC; CDR3: CAISGGLAGGPSFNEQFF
V: TRBV11-2; J: TRBJ2-1; D: TRBD2; DNA: TGTGCCAGCAGCTTAGGCGGGGGGGCGATTAATGAGCAGTTCTTC; CDR3: CASSLGGGAINEQFF
V: TRBV6-1; J: TRBJ2-3; D: .; DNA: TGTGCCAGCGGGCGGGGGCCAGGGGCGACAGATACGCAGTATTTT; CDR3: CASGRGPGATDTQYF
V: TRBV7-9; J: TRBJ2-7; D: .; DNA: TGTGCCAGCAGCTCGGACTACTACGAGCAGTACTTC; CDR3: CASSSDYYEQYF
V: TRBV6-1; J: TRBJ2-2; D: .; DNA: TGTGCCAGCAGTAGAGACAGATTGAACACCGGGGAGCTGTTTTTT; CDR3: CASSRDRLNTGELFF
V: TRBV7-3; J: TRBJ2-7; D: TRBD2; DNA: TGTGCCAGCAGCGTCAATGGGGGGGAATCCTACGAGCAGTACTTC; CDR3: CASSVNGGESYEQYF
V: TRBV5-6; J: TRBJ2-7; D: TRBD1; DNA: TGTGCCAGCAGCTTGCAGGGGGTCGAATCGGAGCAGTACTTC; CDR3: CASSLQGVESEQYF
V: TRBV5-1; J: TRBJ1-5; D: .; DNA: TGCGCCAGCAGCTTAAATGGGCAGCTCAATCAGCCCCAGCATTTT; CDR3: CASSLNGQLNQPQHF
V: TRBV9; J: TRBJ2-7; D: TRBD1; DNA: TGTGCCAGCAGCGCCTTCGACAGGGGTAGTTCCTACGAGCAGTACTTC; CDR3: CASSAFDRGSSYEQYF
V: TRBV19; J: TRBJ1-5; D: .; DNA: TGTGCCAGTGGAAGGGGAGGGACCTTTAGCAATCAGCCCCAGCATTTT; CDR3: CASGRGGTFSNQPQHF
V: TRBV18; J: TRBJ2-5; D: .; DNA: TGTGCCAGCTCACCGACTCAGGAGACCCAGTACTTC; CDR3: CASSPTQETQYF
V: TRBV19; J: TRBJ1-1; D: .; DNA: TGTGCCAGTAGTGTCGTAGGGGGAATCAAGACTGAAGCTTTCTTT; CDR3: CASSVVGGIKTEAFF
V: TRBV2; J: TRBJ2-1; D: .; DNA: TGTGCCAGCAGCAACCGACTGGGTGAGCAGTTCTTC; CDR3: CASSNRLGEQFF
V: TRBV18; J: TRBJ1-1; D: .; DNA: TGTGCCAGTCTGAAGGGACAAAACACTGAAGCTTTCTTT; CDR3: CASLKGQNTEAFF
V: TRBV18; J: TRBJ2-7; D: TRBD1; DNA: TGTGCCAGCTCAACTCAAGGGGGCAGGGGCTACGAGCAGTACTTC; CDR3: CASSTQGGRGYEQYF